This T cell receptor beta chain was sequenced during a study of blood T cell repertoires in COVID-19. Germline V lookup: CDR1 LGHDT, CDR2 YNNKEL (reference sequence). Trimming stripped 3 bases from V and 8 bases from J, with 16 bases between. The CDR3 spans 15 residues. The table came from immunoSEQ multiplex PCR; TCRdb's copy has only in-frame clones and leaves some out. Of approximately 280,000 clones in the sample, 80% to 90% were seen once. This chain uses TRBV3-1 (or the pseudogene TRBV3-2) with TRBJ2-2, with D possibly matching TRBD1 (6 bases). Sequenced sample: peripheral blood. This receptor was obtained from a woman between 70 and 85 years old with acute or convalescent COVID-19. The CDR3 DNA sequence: TGTGCCAGCAGCCACCTTACAGGGCGGCAAGGGGAGCTGTTTTTT. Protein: CASSHLTGRQGELFF.